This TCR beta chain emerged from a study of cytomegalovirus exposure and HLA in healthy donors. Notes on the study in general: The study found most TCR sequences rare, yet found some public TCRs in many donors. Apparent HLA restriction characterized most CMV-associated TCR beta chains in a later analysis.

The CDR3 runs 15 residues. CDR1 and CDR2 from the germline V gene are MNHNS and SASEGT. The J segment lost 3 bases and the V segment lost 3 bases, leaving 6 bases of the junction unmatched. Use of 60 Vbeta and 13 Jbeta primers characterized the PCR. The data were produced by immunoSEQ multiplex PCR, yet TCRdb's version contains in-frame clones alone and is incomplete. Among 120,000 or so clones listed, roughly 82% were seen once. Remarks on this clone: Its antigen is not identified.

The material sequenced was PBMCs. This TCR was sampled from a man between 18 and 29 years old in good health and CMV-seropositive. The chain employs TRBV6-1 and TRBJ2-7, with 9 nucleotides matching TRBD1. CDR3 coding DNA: TGTGCCAGCAGTGAGTCTCACAGGGGGCTCTACGAGCAGTACTTC. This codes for CASSESHRGLYEQYF.